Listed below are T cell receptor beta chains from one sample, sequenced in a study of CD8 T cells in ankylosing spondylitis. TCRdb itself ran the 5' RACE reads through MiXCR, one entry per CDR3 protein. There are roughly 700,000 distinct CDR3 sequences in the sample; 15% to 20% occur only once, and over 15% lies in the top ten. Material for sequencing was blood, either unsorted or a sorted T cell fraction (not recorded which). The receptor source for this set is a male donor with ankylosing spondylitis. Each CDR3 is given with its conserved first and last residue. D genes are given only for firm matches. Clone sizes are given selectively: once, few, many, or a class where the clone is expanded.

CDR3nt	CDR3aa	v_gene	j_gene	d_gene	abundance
TGTGCCAGCTCACCAGCGCTCCGGGACAGGGCTTACGAGCAGTACTTC	CASSPALRDRAYEQYF	TRBV18	TRBJ2-7	TRBD1	-
TGTGCCTGGGGGTGGGGGGGTACGCAGTATTTT	CAWGWGGTQYF	TRBV30	TRBJ2-3	TRBD2	-
TGTGCCAGCAGCGTGGACAGCGGGGGTCAGCCCCAGCATTTT	CASSVDSGGQPQHF	TRBV9	TRBJ1-5	-	-
TGTGCCACCAGCACGGGGATAGGGACAGATACGCAGTATTTT	CATSTGIGTDTQYF	TRBV15	TRBJ2-3	-	few
TGCAGTGCCCCCGGGACCTGGGGCGAGCAGTACTTC	CSAPGTWGEQYF	TRBV20-1	TRBJ2-7	-	-
TGCAGTGCTAGTGGTGGAGGGGGGGCCACAGATACGCAGTATTTT	CSASGGGGATDTQYF	TRBV20-1	TRBJ2-3	-	few
TGTGCCAGCAGAAGACAGGGGACTCCCTACAATGAGCAGTTCTTC	CASRRQGTPYNEQFF	TRBV2	TRBJ2-1	TRBD1	-
TGCGCCAGCAGCTCACCGGGACTAGCTGGTGAGCAGTTCTTC	CASSSPGLAGEQFF	TRBV5-1	TRBJ2-1	TRBD2	few
TGTGCCAGCAGTGAAGCCCCCAGGTACAATGAGCAGTTCTTC	CASSEAPRYNEQFF	TRBV2	TRBJ2-1	-	-
TGTGCCAGCAGCTTAGACTGGGCCGAGGCGGACACTGAAGCTTTCTTT	CASSLDWAEADTEAFF	TRBV7-8	TRBJ1-1	-	once
TGCGCCAGCAGCTTCACAGGTGCCTCTGGGGCCAACGTCCTGACTTTC	CASSFTGASGANVLTF	TRBV5-1	TRBJ2-6	-	few
TGTGCCAGCAGCTTATCCCCGGGACAGACTTACTTC	CASSLSPGQTYF	TRBV3-1	TRBJ2-7	TRBD1	few
TGCAGTGGTGGGACATCCTCCTGGGAGACCCAGTACTTC	CSGGTSSWETQYF	TRBV20-1	TRBJ2-5	-	few
TGCGCCAGCAGCGGGGGCCAGACCTACAATGAGCAGTTCTTC	CASSGGQTYNEQFF	TRBV5-1	TRBJ2-1	-	-
TGTGCCTGGAGTGTCGGGCTAGTCAGGGAGACCCAGTACTTC	CAWSVGLVRETQYF	TRBV30	TRBJ2-5	-	-
TGCGCCAGCAGCCAAGTTCCCAGTGAGCAGTACTTC	CASSQVPSEQYF	TRBV4-1	TRBJ2-7	-	few